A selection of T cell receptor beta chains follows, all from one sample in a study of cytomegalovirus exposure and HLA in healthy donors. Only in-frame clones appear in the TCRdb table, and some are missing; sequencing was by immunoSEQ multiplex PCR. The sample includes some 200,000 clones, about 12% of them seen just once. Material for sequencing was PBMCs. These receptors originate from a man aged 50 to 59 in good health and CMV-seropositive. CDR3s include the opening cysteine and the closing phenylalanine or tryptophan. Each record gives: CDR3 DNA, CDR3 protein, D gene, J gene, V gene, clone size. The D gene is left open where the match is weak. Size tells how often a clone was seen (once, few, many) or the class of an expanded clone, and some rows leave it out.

CDR3 DNA: TGTGCCAGTAGTCCCCGAGGACAGGGGTTGCGTGGCTACACCTTC; CDR3 protein: CASSPRGQGLRGYTF; D gene: TRBD1; J gene: TRBJ1-2; V gene: TRBV19; clone size: few
CDR3 DNA: TGTGCCAGCAGCCCGAGGACAGGCGGTATCGGGACTGAAGCTTTCTTT; CDR3 protein: CASSPRTGGIGTEAFF; D gene: TRBD1; J gene: TRBJ1-1; V gene: TRBV5-4; clone size: NA
CDR3 DNA: TGTGCCAGCAGTCCGGACAGGAGGCATGAGACCCAGTACTTC; CDR3 protein: CASSPDRRHETQYF; D gene: TRBD1; J gene: TRBJ2-5; V gene: TRBV5-4; clone size: few
CDR3 DNA: TGTGCCTGGACCTGGACTAGCTCTGGGGCCAACGTCCTGACTTTC; CDR3 protein: CAWTWTSSGANVLTF; D gene: TRBD2; J gene: TRBJ2-6; V gene: TRBV30; clone size: few
CDR3 DNA: TGTGCCAGCAGTGATTTTGGGGGCACCGAGCGGGAGCAGTACTTC; CDR3 protein: CASSDFGGTEREQYF; D gene: NA; J gene: TRBJ2-7; V gene: TRBV25-1; clone size: few
CDR3 DNA: TGTGCCATCTCACCAAGGGGGACAGGGGATGGCTACACCTTC; CDR3 protein: CAISPRGTGDGYTF; D gene: TRBD1; J gene: TRBJ1-2; V gene: TRBV18; clone size: once
CDR3 DNA: TGCAGCGCCGGGGGGGTAGCTGGATCGAGCACCGGGGAGCTGTTTTTT; CDR3 protein: CSAGGVAGSSTGELFF; D gene: TRBD2; J gene: TRBJ2-2; V gene: TRBV29-1; clone size: few
CDR3 DNA: TGCGCCAGCAGCCCCGGGACTTCGGACATTCAGTACTTC; CDR3 protein: CASSPGTSDIQYF; D gene: NA; J gene: TRBJ2-4; V gene: TRBV4-1; clone size: few
CDR3 DNA: TGTGCAAGTCGCTCCCCCCCCCGAGGCAGGGACAATCAGCCCCAGCATTTT; CDR3 protein: CASRSPPRGRDNQPQHF; D gene: NA; J gene: TRBJ1-5; V gene: TRBV12-2; clone size: NA
CDR3 DNA: TGTGCCAGCAGTGAATTGTGGGGGGACTATGGCTACACCTTC; CDR3 protein: CASSELWGDYGYTF; D gene: NA; J gene: TRBJ1-2; V gene: TRBV25-1; clone size: NA
CDR3 DNA: TGTGCCAGCAGCCCCTCCCCGGGGACGAACACCGGGGAGCTGTTTTTT; CDR3 protein: CASSPSPGTNTGELFF; D gene: NA; J gene: TRBJ2-2; V gene: TRBV9; clone size: few
CDR3 DNA: TGTGCCAGCAGCTCCGACCCCAGGACTAGCGGGGGTAGCGGGGAGCTGTTTTTT; CDR3 protein: CASSSDPRTSGGSGELFF; D gene: TRBD2; J gene: TRBJ2-2; V gene: TRBV7-2; clone size: few
CDR3 DNA: TGTGCCAGCACCCTGGGACAGGGACGGGGTGAAGCTTTCTTT; CDR3 protein: CASTLGQGRGEAFF; D gene: TRBD1; J gene: TRBJ1-1; V gene: TRBV5-4; clone size: few
CDR3 DNA: TGTGCCAGCAGTTCGTATCAGGGGGTGATAAACATTCAGTACTTC; CDR3 protein: CASSSYQGVINIQYF; D gene: TRBD1; J gene: TRBJ2-4; V gene: TRBV11-3; clone size: NA
CDR3 DNA: TGCGCCAGCAGCCAAGATGCGACAGGCATTTACAATGAGCAGTTCTTC; CDR3 protein: CASSQDATGIYNEQFF; D gene: NA; J gene: TRBJ2-1; V gene: TRBV4-1; clone size: NA
CDR3 DNA: TGTGCCAGCAGTGCTCGGGAGAGCTCTGGAAACACCATATATTTT; CDR3 protein: CASSARESSGNTIYF; D gene: NA; J gene: TRBJ1-3; V gene: TRBV6-1; clone size: NA
CDR3 DNA: TGTGCCAGCAGCTTATTTGGGGCTTCCTACGAGCAGTACTTC; CDR3 protein: CASSLFGASYEQYF; D gene: NA; J gene: TRBJ2-7; V gene: TRBV7-2; clone size: NA
CDR3 DNA: TGTGCCTGGAGTGTACTTGGGCCACGAGAGACCCAGTACTTC; CDR3 protein: CAWSVLGPRETQYF; D gene: NA; J gene: TRBJ2-5; V gene: TRBV30; clone size: few
CDR3 DNA: TGTGCCAGCAGCTCCCCTGAAGAGACCGGGGAGCTGTTTTTT; CDR3 protein: CASSSPEETGELFF; D gene: NA; J gene: TRBJ2-2; V gene: TRBV11-3; clone size: NA
CDR3 DNA: TGTGCCAGCAGTTACTCTCCCACGGCAGAGGCCCAGCATTTT; CDR3 protein: CASSYSPTAEAQHF; D gene: NA; J gene: TRBJ1-5; V gene: TRBV6-5; clone size: few
CDR3 DNA: TGTGCCAGCAGCTTTACACCATCCTCGGGGGAGCTGTTTTTT; CDR3 protein: CASSFTPSSGELFF; D gene: NA; J gene: TRBJ2-2; V gene: TRBV7-2; clone size: NA
CDR3 DNA: TGCAGCGTTGAAGATCCCAGCGGGGGCTATGGCTACACCTTC; CDR3 protein: CSVEDPSGGYGYTF; D gene: NA; J gene: TRBJ1-2; V gene: TRBV29-1; clone size: NA
CDR3 DNA: TGTGCCAGCAGCTCACTAGCGGAAGAGACCCAGTACTTC; CDR3 protein: CASSSLAEETQYF; D gene: TRBD2; J gene: TRBJ2-5; V gene: TRBV7-7; clone size: NA
CDR3 DNA: TGTGCCAGCAGCGCGGACAGCCAGGGCAATCAGCCCCAGCATTTT; CDR3 protein: CASSADSQGNQPQHF; D gene: NA; J gene: TRBJ1-5; V gene: TRBV9; clone size: few
CDR3 DNA: TGTGCCAGCAGCCCACTAGCGGGGGCCATCAATGAGCAGTTCTTC; CDR3 protein: CASSPLAGAINEQFF; D gene: TRBD2; J gene: TRBJ2-1; V gene: TRBV7-6; clone size: NA
CDR3 DNA: TGTGCCAGTTATACGGGGGGGTCTCGGACTGAAGCTTTCTTT; CDR3 protein: CASYTGGSRTEAFF; D gene: NA; J gene: TRBJ1-1; V gene: TRBV27; clone size: NA
CDR3 DNA: TGTGCCAGCACTCGGACAGGGACTAACTATGGCTACACCTTC; CDR3 protein: CASTRTGTNYGYTF; D gene: TRBD1; J gene: TRBJ1-2; V gene: TRBV6-1; clone size: NA
CDR3 DNA: TGTGCCTGGAGTGTAAACAGGGGGCTTGGCTACACCTTC; CDR3 protein: CAWSVNRGLGYTF; D gene: TRBD1; J gene: TRBJ1-2; V gene: TRBV30; clone size: few